These 30 T cell receptor beta chains were sequenced from one sample in a study of Graves' ophthalmopathy and Graves' hyperthyroidism. Beta-chain TCR CDR3 regions were amplified from RNA transcripts. RT-PCR with HTBI primers came first, then second-round multiplex PCR. TCRdb processed the multiplex PCR reads anew with MiXCR; each CDR3 protein has one entry. The table includes about 220,000 distinct CDR3 sequences, roughly 21% detected once. Sequences were obtained from peripheral blood. Source of these receptors: a woman between 50 and 59 years old with Graves' ophthalmopathy.

This clonotype came up many times. The chain combines TRBV6-1 with TRBJ2-7; 8 nucleotides match TRBD1. The J segment lost 7 bases and the V segment lost 5 bases, leaving 13 bases of the junction unmatched. CDR1 is MNHNS and CDR2 is SASEGT in the germline V gene. The CDR3 is 15 amino acids. The chain's CDR3 is CASSTFRDRSGEQYF. In nucleotides, the CDR3 is TGTGCCAGCAGTACCTTCCGGGACAGGTCTGGTGAGCAGTACTTC.

This clonotype has ten or more counts. The genes are TRBV20-1 and TRBJ2-5, with 13 bases identical to TRBD2. The V and J ends lost 3 bases and 6 bases, in that order; junction bases with no gene match: 4. The length of the CDR3 is 14 residues. CDR1 and CDR2 from the germline V gene are DFQATT and SNEGSKA (reference sequence). The DNA of the CDR3 is TGCAGTGCTAGTCGGACTAGCGGGAGCAAGACCCAGTACTTC. Amino acids: CSASRTSGSKTQYF.

At least ten counts were recorded for this clonotype. The chain has TRBV28 and TRBJ1-3; D unresolved. The CDR3 sequence is 16 residues long. Trimming stripped 6 bases from V and 0 bases from J, with 15 bases between. Germline V gene data show CDR1 as MDHEN and CDR2 as SYDVKM. The CDR3 protein is CASRLTSRNSGNTIYF. As DNA, the CDR3 is TGTGCCAGCAGGCTGACATCGCGAAACTCTGGAAACACCATATATTTT.

The rearrangement links TRBV6-1 to TRBJ1-5, with D unresolved. The CDR3 runs 16 residues. Germline V gene data show CDR1 as MNHNS and CDR2 as SASEGT. V was clipped by 0 bases and J by 4 bases, with 13 bases between them. CDR3 region: CASSEAVRPRNQPQHF. In DNA form, the CDR3 reads TGTGCCAGCAGTGAAGCGGTCCGGCCGAGGAATCAGCCCCAGCATTTT.

This clonotype was detected many times. The CDR3 DNA sequence: TGCAGTGCCCGACAGACAGGGGGATCTGATGGCTACACCTTC. It is translated as CSARQTGGSDGYTF. The V gene is TRBV20-1, the J gene TRBJ1-2, with 9 positions matching TRBD1. The V gene end was trimmed by 6 bases and the J gene end by 6 bases; junction bases not matched to a gene: 11. The germline V gene encodes CDR1 DFQATT and CDR2 SNEGSKA (reference sequence). CDR3 length: 14 residues.

This clonotype was found many times. This chain connects TRBV12-3 or TRBV12-4 to TRBJ2-2; tentatively, D is TRBD2 (6 bases). The CDR3 sequence is 15 residues long. With 6 bases removed from V and 3 bases from J, the gap between germline ends came to 14 bases. CDR3 region: CASRRLVGHTGELFF. The CDR3 bases are TGTGCCAGCAGACGACTAGTTGGGCACACCGGGGAGCTGTTTTTT.

The chain recombines TRBV28 with TRBJ2-7; 10 nucleotides line up with TRBD2. Trimming cost V 5 bases and J 2 bases; bases outside gene matches: 6. The germline CDR1 and CDR2 sequences are MDHEN and SYDVKM. This CDR3 spans 15 amino acids. The CDR3: CASSHGLAATYEQYF. The CDR3 DNA is TGTGCCAGCAGTCACGGACTAGCGGCTACCTACGAGCAGTACTTC.

The chain employs TRBV10-2 and TRBJ1-1; maybe TRBD1 (5 bases). V was clipped by 6 bases and J by 2 bases, with 16 bases between them. There are 15 residues in the CDR3. Germline V gives CDR1 WSHSY, CDR2 SAAADI. CDR3 coding DNA: TGCGCCAGCAGGATCGAGGCAGGGCTTAACACTGAAGCTTTCTTT. Its protein product is CASRIEAGLNTEAFF.

This clonotype was recorded at least ten times. The chain uses TRBV20-1 and TRBJ1-5, with 7 bases that match TRBD1. The CDR3 length is 14 residues. The V and J ends lost 4 bases and 0 bases, in that order; junction bases with no gene match: 3. Germline V gene lookup returns CDR1 DFQATT and CDR2 SNEGSKA (reference sequence). The CDR3 is CSANTGASNQPQHF. As DNA, the CDR3 is TGCAGTGCTAACACAGGGGCTAGCAATCAGCCCCAGCATTTT.

The rearrangement joins TRBV27 to TRBJ2-6, with D unresolved. V lost 6 bases and J lost 0, with 9 bases in between. CDR3 length: 15 amino acids. The germline gives CDR1 MNHEY, CDR2 SMNVEV (reference sequence). CDR3 bases: TGTGCCAGCAGACCGTCCCTCTCTGGGGCCAACGTCCTGACTTTC. Its protein product is CASRPSLSGANVLTF.

This clonotype turned up a few times. The chain combines TRBV11-2 with TRBJ2-7; D is undetermined. This CDR3 has 12 amino acids. Germline V gene data show CDR1 as SGHAT and CDR2 as FQNNGV. V gave up 1 base and J gave up 5 bases, with 6 bases separating them. The DNA of the CDR3 is TGTGCCAGCAGCTTAGTTACGGACGAGCAGTACTTC. Translation: CASSLVTDEQYF.

Ten or more counts support this clonotype. This sequence joins TRBV27 and TRBJ1-1, with no clear D. The CDR3 extends over 11 amino acids. Looked up from germline, CDR1 is MNHEY and CDR2 is SMNVEV (reference sequence). V lost 5 bases and J 3 bases, leaving 4 bases between the germline ends. The CDR3 here is CASSKDTEAFF. CDR3 nucleotide sequence: TGTGCCAGCAGTAAAGACACTGAAGCTTTCTTT.

This clonotype has a count of ten or more. This chain links TRBV7-8 with TRBJ2-5; 8 bases map to TRBD1. The V and J ends lost 8 bases and 2 bases, in that order; junction bases with no gene match: 1. Germline CDR1 SGHVS, CDR2 FQNEAQ. The CDR3 consists of 12 residues. The CDR3 here is CASDRGQETQYF. The CDR3 DNA reads TGTGCCAGCGACAGGGGTCAAGAGACCCAGTACTTC.

This clonotype has a count of ten or more. This chain links TRBV24-1 with TRBJ2-1; weak D call: TRBD1 (6 bases). This CDR3 is 14 amino acids long. V lost 4 bases to trimming and J lost 4 bases, with 10 bases between them. Germline V lookup: CDR1 KGHDR, CDR2 SFDVKD. CDR3: CATSDRGGYNEQFF. The CDR3, as DNA: TGTGCCACCAGTGACAGGGGTGGATACAATGAGCAGTTCTTC.

This chain connects TRBV28 to TRBJ2-7; D perhaps matches TRBD1 (6 bases). CDR1 MDHEN and CDR2 SYDVKM come from the germline V gene. This CDR3 has 15 amino acids. V was cut by 4 bases and J by 2 bases, with 15 bases left in between. The DNA of the CDR3 is TGTGCCAGCAGTTCCAACCCGGACAGCGCCTACGAGCAGTACTTC. Amino acids: CASSSNPDSAYEQYF.

At least ten counts were recorded for this clonotype. The V call is TRBV5-1, the J call TRBJ2-7; D is possibly TRBD1 (5 bases). Trimming cost V 5 bases and J 6 bases, with 15 bases left between them. From germline, CDR1 is SGHRS and CDR2 YFSETQ. The CDR3 spans 13 residues. The CDR3 loop is CASRTDSTGEQYF. In nucleotides, the CDR3 is TGCGCCAGCAGGACCGACAGTACAGGCGAGCAGTACTTC.

The chain joins TRBV19 to TRBJ1-5; D remains unclear. V was shortened by 5 bases and J by 0 bases, with 8 bases between the two germline ends. CDR3 length: 14 residues. CDR1 LNHDA and CDR2 SQIVND come from the germline V gene (reference sequence). This CDR3 is CASSGWDSNQPQHF. The CDR3 DNA follows: TGTGCCAGTAGTGGGTGGGATAGCAATCAGCCCCAGCATTTT.

This clonotype came up many times. J is TRBJ1-2 and V is TRBV20-1; 7 bases line up with TRBD1. The germline CDR1 and CDR2 sequences are DFQATT and SNEGSKA (reference sequence). The junction had 19 bases not matched to a gene; V was cut back by 3 bases and J by 3 bases. The CDR3 totals 18 residues. This CDR3 is CSASPPTDRAVEDYGYTF. The CDR3 nucleotides are TGCAGTGCTAGTCCCCCCACCGACAGGGCAGTTGAAGACTATGGCTACACCTTC.

This clonotype was seen repeatedly, ten times or more. The chain is built from TRBV18 and TRBJ2-7; the D gene is possibly TRBD1 (5 bases). V lost 3 bases and J 2 bases, leaving 11 bases between the germline ends. CDR1 KGHSH and CDR2 LQKENI come from the germline V gene. This CDR3 spans 14 amino acids. The CDR3 nucleotides are TGTGCCAGCTCACCGAAGGACAACCCCTACGAGCAGTACTTC. Residues: CASSPKDNPYEQYF.

This clonotype was seen at least ten times. V and J are TRBV5-1 and TRBJ1-3; no clear D. Germline CDR1 reads SGHRS; CDR2 reads YFSETQ. V lost 4 bases to trimming and J lost 4 bases, with 12 bases between them. The CDR3 consists of 14 residues. This CDR3 reads CASSPEGTGNTIYF. The DNA for the CDR3 is TGCGCCAGCAGCCCCGAGGGAACCGGAAACACCATATATTTT.

The V and J genes are TRBV10-2 and TRBJ2-7, with TRBD2 identical over 8 bases. Germline V gene sequence: CDR1 WSHSY, CDR2 SAAADI. V shed 6 bases and J 5 bases; nucleotides not matched to a gene: 12. The CDR3 spans 15 residues. CDR3 loop: CASRPSGSSAHEQYF. CDR3 nucleotides: TGCGCCAGCAGACCCAGCGGGAGTTCAGCCCACGAGCAGTACTTC.

This clonotype occurred many times. V gene TRBV10-1 combines with J gene TRBJ2-7; perhaps D is TRBD1 or TRBD2 (5 bases each). This CDR3 is built from 14 residues. V was trimmed by 7 bases and J by 4 bases, leaving 17 bases between them. In germline, CDR1 is WNHNN, CDR2 SYGVQD (reference sequence). This chain's CDR3 is CASNPGTGSYEQYF. The CDR3 DNA sequence: TGCGCCAGCAATCCCGGGACGGGATCGTACGAGCAGTACTTC.

This clonotype was observed many times. The chain joins TRBV5-1 to TRBJ2-7; the match to TRBD2 covers 9 bases. The germline CDR1 and CDR2 sequences are SGHRS and YFSETQ. CDR3 length equals 17 residues. With V trimmed by 2 bases and J by 3 bases, 12 bases remained unmatched. Here the CDR3 reads CASSLVRDSGRDYEQYF. As DNA, the CDR3 is TGCGCCAGCAGCTTAGTCCGGGATAGCGGGAGAGACTACGAGCAGTACTTC.

This clonotype was seen once. The chain carries TRBV6-1 and TRBJ2-5; TRBD2 matches at 8 bases. The CDR3 is 13 residues long. V dropped 7 bases and J dropped 5; count of bases not matched to a gene: 6. Germline assignment: CDR1 MNHNS and CDR2 SASEGT. This chain's CDR3 is CASTLGLVETQYF. The CDR3, as DNA: TGTGCCAGCACCCTGGGACTAGTTGAGACCCAGTACTTC.

This clonotype was observed at least ten times. This chain joins TRBV11-2 and TRBJ2-7, with D perhaps TRBD2 (6 bases). Germline V gene lookup returns CDR1 SGHAT and CDR2 FQNNGV. The CDR3 is made up of 14 amino acids. Trimming removed 3 bases at V and 5 bases at J, with 14 bases between. The CDR3 is CASSFSRETNEQYF. The CDR3 DNA is TGTGCCAGCAGCTTTTCCCGGGAGACCAACGAGCAGTACTTC.

The table lists this clonotype with a few counts. The chain carries TRBV5-1 and TRBJ2-4, with a possible D match to TRBD2 (6 bases). Germline V gene lookup returns CDR1 SGHRS and CDR2 YFSETQ. Trimming cost V 4 bases and J 5 bases, with 13 bases left between them. The CDR3 runs to 14 residues. CDR3 DNA sequence: TGCGCCAGCAGCACCCCCGGGGGAGAAAACATTCAGTACTTC. Encoded protein: CASSTPGGENIQYF.

Ten or more counts support this clonotype. V gene TRBV5-4 combines with J gene TRBJ2-2; no reliable D call. Per germline, CDR1 SGHNT and CDR2 YYREEE (reference sequence). The CDR3 has 15 residues. The germline V and J ends were trimmed by 3 bases and 6 bases, with 15 bases remaining between them. The chain's CDR3 is CASSSNSAFAGELFF. The CDR3 DNA follows: TGTGCCAGCAGCTCTAACAGCGCCTTCGCCGGGGAGCTGTTTTTT. The complete variable domain, with remaining parts taken from reference TRBV5-4 and TRBJ2-2, reads ETGVTQSPTHLIKTRGQQVTLRCSSQSGHNTVSWYQQALGQGPQFIFQYYREEENGRGNFPPRFSGLQFPNYSSELNVNALELDDSALYLCASSSNSAFAGELFFGEGSRLTVL.

Ten or more counts support this clonotype. The chain employs TRBV6-1 and TRBJ2-7; unclear D gene. Germline V gene lookup returns CDR1 MNHNS and CDR2 SASEGT. V was pared by 10 bases and J by 4 bases, with 8 bases between. The CDR3 contains 10 residues. Here the CDR3 reads CATNGYEQYF. CDR3 nucleotide sequence: TGTGCCACCAACGGTTACGAGCAGTACTTC.

This clonotype occurred many times. The CDR3 DNA is TGCAGTGCTGAGAGGGCTAGCGTTTCGCTATACGAGCAGTACTTC. It is translated as CSAERASVSLYEQYF. The V gene is TRBV20-1, the J gene TRBJ2-7, with D tentatively TRBD2 (6 bases). The germline V gene has CDR1 DFQATT and CDR2 SNEGSKA (reference sequence). CDR3 length: 15 residues. Trimming left V 5 bases short and J 4 bases short, with 21 bases between.

This clonotype was detected many times. The chain employs TRBV2 and TRBJ2-7; a weak D match, TRBD1 (6 bases). The ends were cut back, 8 bases at V and 9 bases at J, with 20 bases in the middle. Germline V CDR1 and CDR2: SNHLY, FYNNEI. The CDR3 is 13 amino acids. The CDR3 region is CASQGNGGSGQYF. The CDR3 DNA follows: TGTGCCAGCCAGGGGAATGGGGGCTCAGGGCAGTACTTC.